Below, 5 T cell receptor beta chains from the same sample are listed, as sequenced in a study of cytomegalovirus exposure and HLA in healthy donors. PCR amplification relied on 60 Vbeta primers (plus 13 Jbeta primers). Method: immunoSEQ multiplex PCR; TCRdb's copy keeps in-frame clones and lacks some. The table lists about 200,000 clones, about 78% of them singletons. Sequencing used PBMCs. The receptors were sampled from a male donor in good health and CMV-seronegative.

V and J are TRBV4-1 and TRBJ2-7; TRBD2 might be the D (5 bases). V lost 1 base, J lost 1 base, and 14 bases lay in between. CDR1 is MGHRA, CDR2 YSYEKL, per germline. The CDR3 contains 16 residues. Here the CDR3 reads CASSQAEDAGSYEQYF. The CDR3 nucleotides read TGCGCCAGCAGCCAAGCGGAGGACGCGGGTTCCTACGAGCAGTACTTC.

Concerning this clone itself: The junction departs from germline at one end; a sequencing error may be responsible. The CDR3 is CASTPGQGYGYTF. CDR3 bases: TGTGCCAGCACACCGGGACAGGGCTATGGCTACACCTTC. The V gene is TRBV18, the J gene TRBJ1-2; 9 positions agree with TRBD1. The CDR3 spans 13 residues. Germline V gene sequence: CDR1 KGHSH, CDR2 LQKENI.

Concerning this clone itself: A junction end diverges from the germline sequence, so it may reflect a read error. The chain joins TRBV7-7 to TRBJ2-3; no reliable D call. There are 15 residues in the CDR3. The germline V gene encodes CDR1 SSHAT and CDR2 FNYEAQ (reference sequence). CDR3 loop: CASSPSGGGTDTQYF. The CDR3 DNA is TGTGCTAGCAGCCCCTCTGGCGGCGGCACAGATACGCAGTATTTT.

The rearrangement joins TRBV27 to TRBJ2-7, with a weak D call TRBD2 (5 bases). Germline CDR1 reads MNHEY; CDR2 reads SMNVEV (reference sequence). CDR3 size: 15 residues. Trimming cost V 0 bases and J 2 bases, with 11 bases left between them. CDR3 in DNA: TGTGCCAGCAGTTTATCGGGAGTCAGAACCTACGAGCAGTACTTC. Protein product: CASSLSGVRTYEQYF.

This clone was found a few times. CDR3 amino acids: CASRPSGGSSYNEQFF. The CDR3 nucleotides are TGTGCCAGCAGGCCCAGCGGGGGAAGCTCCTACAATGAGCAGTTCTTC. The gene calls are TRBV5-6 and TRBJ2-1; 8 positions agree with TRBD2. V lost 5 bases, J lost 0 bases, and 7 bases stayed unmatched. This CDR3 region has 16 residues. Germline values: CDR1 SGHDT, CDR2 YYEEEE.